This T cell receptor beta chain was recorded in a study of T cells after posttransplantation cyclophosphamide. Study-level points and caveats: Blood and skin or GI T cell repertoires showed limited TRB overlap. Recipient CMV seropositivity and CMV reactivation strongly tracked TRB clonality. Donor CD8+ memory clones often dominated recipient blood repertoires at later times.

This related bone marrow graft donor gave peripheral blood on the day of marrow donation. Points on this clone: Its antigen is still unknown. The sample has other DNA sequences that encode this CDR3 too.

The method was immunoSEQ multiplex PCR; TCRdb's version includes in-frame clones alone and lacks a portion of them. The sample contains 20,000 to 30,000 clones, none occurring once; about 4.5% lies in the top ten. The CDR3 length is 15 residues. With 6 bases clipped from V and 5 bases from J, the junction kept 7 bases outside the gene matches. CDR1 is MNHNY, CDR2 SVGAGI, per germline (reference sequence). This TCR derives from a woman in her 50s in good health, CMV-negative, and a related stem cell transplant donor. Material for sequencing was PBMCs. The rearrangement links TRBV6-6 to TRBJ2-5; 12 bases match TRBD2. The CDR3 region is CASSLLAGGRETQYF. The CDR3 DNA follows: TGTGCCAGCAGCCTGCTAGCGGGGGGGCGGGAGACCCAGTACTTC.